The 14 T cell receptor beta chains given below trace back to one sample, sequenced in a study of T cells in localized non-small cell lung cancer. The repertoire was sequenced with immunoSEQ multiplex PCR; TCRdb's copy has only in-frame clones and lacks some. The repertoire holds about 15,000 clones, with about 80% as singletons. The specimen was peripheral blood, collected before any cancer treatment. These receptor sequences come from a female donor at least 60 years old with stage I squamous cell lung carcinoma.

The chain uses TRBV19 and TRBJ2-1; TRBD1 agrees at 7 bases. The CDR3 has 13 residues. Germline V gene data show CDR1 as LNHDA and CDR2 as SQIVND (reference sequence). V lost 2 bases, J lost 7 bases, and 2 bases stayed unmatched. CDR3 in amino acids: CASSITGENEQFF. DNA of the CDR3: TGTGCCAGTAGTATAACAGGGGAAAATGAGCAGTTCTTC.

This chain connects TRBV5-1 to TRBJ2-2; D perhaps matches TRBD2 (5 bases). Germline V CDR1 and CDR2: SGHRS, YFSETQ. This CDR3 has 17 amino acids. Trimming took off 1 base at V and 0 bases at J, with 13 bases between the two ends. Written as DNA, the CDR3 is TGCGCCAGCAGCTTGCGTTCTTGGACTGCGAACACCGGGGAGCTGTTTTTT. Translation: CASSLRSWTANTGELFF. The whole variable domain, remainder taken from reference TRBV5-1 and TRBJ2-2, is KAGVTQTPRYLIKTRGQQVTLSCSPISGHRSVSWYQQTPGQGLQFLFEYFSETQRNKGNFPGRFSGRQFSNSRSEMNVSTLELGDSALYLCASSLRSWTANTGELFFGEGSRLTVL.

This rearrangement joins TRBV12-5 to TRBJ1-5; D is undetermined. Trimming left V 1 base short and J 5 bases short, with 9 bases between. Germline CDR1 and CDR2: LGHNT and FRNRAP. This CDR3 has 14 amino acids. CDR3 nucleotide sequence: TGTGCTAGTGGTTTGGCTGCCGGGTATCAGCCCCAGCATTTT. This encodes CASGLAAGYQPQHF.

This clone was detected once. The chain is built from TRBV4-1 and TRBJ2-7; D tentatively reads TRBD1 or TRBD2 (5 bases each). The germline gives CDR1 MGHRA, CDR2 YSYEKL. V lost 0 bases, J lost 9 bases, and 30 bases lay in between. The CDR3 runs 19 residues. Here the CDR3 DNA reads TGCGCCAGCAGCCAAGAGAGGGGCCGAGAGGGTGGGGCGCAACTGTGGCAGTACTTC. This translates into CASSQERGREGGAQLWQYF.

This chain uses TRBV7-9 with TRBJ1-2; D ambiguous. The CDR3 is 12 amino acids. V was shortened by 7 bases and J by 4 bases, with 10 bases between the two germline ends. CDR1 SEHNR and CDR2 FQNEAQ come from the germline V gene (reference sequence). This CDR3 reads CASTLGIYGYTF. The CDR3 DNA reads TGTGCCAGCACCCTGGGGATCTATGGCTACACCTTC. Drawing the rest from reference TRBV7-9 and TRBJ1-2, the complete variable domain is DTGVSQNPRHKITKRGQNVTFRCDPISEHNRLYWYRQTLGQGPEFLTYFQNEAQLEKSRLLSDRFSAERPKGSFSTLEIQRTEQGDSAMYLCASTLGIYGYTFGSGTRLTVV.

V usage is TRBV11-2 and J usage is TRBJ2-3, with 8 nucleotides matching TRBD2. Germline trimming cut 1 base from V and 2 bases from J; bases unmatched to any gene: 8. CDR3 length: 17 residues. Germline values: CDR1 SGHAT, CDR2 FQNNGV. This chain's CDR3 is CASSLVSSAGATDTQYF. CDR3 nucleotide sequence: TGTGCCAGCAGCTTAGTTTCCTCAGCGGGGGCCACAGATACGCAGTATTTT. Based on the CDR3 plus reference TRBV11-2 and TRBJ2-3, the full variable domain is EAGVAQSPRYKIIEKRQSVAFWCNPISGHATLYWYQQILGQGPKLLIQFQNNGVVDDSQLPKDRFSAERLKGVDSTLKIQPAKLEDSAVYLCASSLVSSAGATDTQYFGPGTRLTVL.

The chain recombines TRBV2 with TRBJ2-1, with 12 bases fitting TRBD2. Looked up from germline, CDR1 is SNHLY and CDR2 is FYNNEI. V dropped 7 bases and J dropped 10; count of bases not matched to a gene: 11. The CDR3 is 15 amino acids. CDR3 in amino acids: CASKGLAGRAGEQFF. Here the CDR3 DNA reads TGTGCCAGCAAAGGACTAGCGGGGCGGGCAGGCGAGCAGTTCTTC. Full variable domain (outside the CDR3, taken from reference TRBV2 and TRBJ2-1): EPEVTQTPSHQVTQMGQEVILRCVPISNHLYFYWYRQILGQKVEFLVSFYNNEISEKSEIFDDQFSVERPDGSNFTLKIRSTKLEDSAMYFCASKGLAGRAGEQFFGPGTRLTVL.

This chain links TRBV5-3 with TRBJ2-5, with 13 bases aligning to TRBD2. TRBV5-3 is recorded as an ORF, its role being uncertain. The CDR3 is 18 residues long. Losses at the gene ends were 3 bases for V and 3 bases for J; bases not matched to a gene: 11. In nucleotides, the CDR3 is TGTGCCAGAAGCTCCCAACTAGCGGGGGGGCATGGGGAAGAGACCCAGTACTTC. Translating gives CARSSQLAGGHGEETQYF.

The gene calls are TRBV5-1 and TRBJ1-1, with a tentative D call TRBD1 (5 bases). Germline loops: CDR1 SGHRS, CDR2 YFSETQ. This CDR3 spans 14 amino acids. Trimming took 0 bases from V and 7 from J, leaving 13 bases between them. This CDR3 is CASSLVGGELEAFF. In DNA, the CDR3 is TGCGCCAGCAGCTTGGTGGGGGGAGAACTTGAAGCTTTCTTT.

The V call is TRBV7-2, the J call TRBJ1-1; no clear D gene. The germline V and J ends were trimmed by 0 bases and 1 base, with 9 bases remaining between them. Germline assignment: CDR1 SGHTA and CDR2 FQGNSA. The CDR3 is 15 residues long. The CDR3 loop is CASSLAGASNTEAFF. The CDR3, as DNA: TGTGCCAGCAGCTTAGCTGGAGCTTCGAACACTGAAGCTTTCTTT.

The CDR3 here is CASSLGVSTDTQYF. CDR3 DNA sequence: TGTGCCAGCAGCTTGGGGGTCAGCACAGATACGCAGTATTTT. The V gene is TRBV11-2, the J gene TRBJ2-3, with D perhaps being TRBD1 or TRBD2 (5 bases each). V was clipped by 3 bases and J by 0 bases, with 7 bases between them. The CDR3 runs to 14 residues. Germline CDR1 SGHAT, CDR2 FQNNGV.

The CDR3 loop reads CASSYSGAASYEQYF. Here the CDR3 DNA reads TGTGCCAGCAGTTACTCCGGGGCTGCCTCCTACGAGCAGTACTTC. The chain employs TRBV6-5 and TRBJ2-7, with D possibly being TRBD1 or TRBD2 (5 bases each). The CDR3 contains 15 residues. The germline V gene has CDR1 MNHEY and CDR2 SVGAGI. Trimming took 0 bases from V and 0 from J, leaving 9 bases between them.

This clone appeared a single time. The J gene is TRBJ2-2, the V gene TRBV11-2; tentative D call: TRBD1 (6 bases). This CDR3 contains 14 residues. V was shortened by 5 bases and J by 5 bases, with 12 bases between the two germline ends. The V gene's germline CDR1 is SGHAT and CDR2 FQNNGV. The CDR3 loop reads CASSQGTLTGELFF. The CDR3 nucleotides read TGTGCCAGCAGCCAAGGGACACTGACCGGGGAGCTGTTTTTT.

This clone was seen a handful of times. The chain recombines TRBV4-3 with TRBJ2-4, with 10 bases lining up with TRBD1. CDR3 size: 17 residues. Germline V gene sequence: CDR1 LGHNA, CDR2 YSLEER. Unmatched junction bases numbered 2, after V lost 0 bases and J lost 0 bases. The CDR3 DNA sequence: TGCGCCAGCAGCCAAGAGACAGGGGGCTCAGCCAAAAACATTCAGTACTTC. Translated, it gives CASSQETGGSAKNIQYF.